A selection of T cell receptor beta chains follows, all from one sample in a study of blood T cell repertoires in COVID-19. Only in-frame clones appear in the TCRdb table, and some are missing; sequencing was by immunoSEQ multiplex PCR. Of about 160,000 clones detected, roughly 79% appear once; the ten largest clones hold roughly 20%. Sequencing used peripheral blood. The receptors were gathered from a woman aged 80 or over with acute or convalescent COVID-19. CDR3s include the opening cysteine and the closing phenylalanine or tryptophan. The D gene is left open where the match is weak. A row's size may be missing; if present it is once, few, many or a size class.

j_call clone_size v_call d_call cdr3_nt cdr3_aa
TRBJ1-4 NA TRBV2 NA TGTGCCAGCAGTGACGGGATTGCGGGAGAAAAACTGTTTTTT CASSDGIAGEKLFF
TRBJ2-1 few TRBV7-7 TRBD2 TGTGCCAGCAGCGCTACTAGCGGCAATGAGCAGTTCTTC CASSATSGNEQFF
TRBJ2-7 NA TRBV6-2/TRBV6-3 NA TGTGCCAGCAGCTTGCCCGACTCGTTCTCCTACGAGCAGTACTTC CASSLPDSFSYEQYF
TRBJ2-7 NA TRBV3-1/TRBV3-2 TRBD1 TGTGCCAGCAGCCAAAGGACAGGGCCCTACGAGCAGTACTTC CASSQRTGPYEQYF
TRBJ2-2 NA TRBV3-1/TRBV3-2 TRBD1 TGTGCCAGCAGCCAACACAGGGGAAACACCGGGGAGCTGTTTTTT CASSQHRGNTGELFF
TRBJ2-3 once TRBV4-1 TRBD2 TGCGCCAGCAGCCAAGATTCGGCGGGAGGGGCCGATACGCAGTATTTT CASSQDSAGGADTQYF
TRBJ1-2 NA TRBV4-3 TRBD1 TGCGCCAGCAGCCAAGATTTATACAGGGGCTATGGCTACACCTTC CASSQDLYRGYGYTF
TRBJ2-2 NA TRBV25-1 NA TGTGCCAGCACCCGGACTGGTAAGAGCGGAGAGCTGTTTTTT CASTRTGKSGELFF
TRBJ2-5 NA TRBV6-2/TRBV6-3 TRBD2 TGTGCCAGCAGTTACGAGGCTAGCGGGAGGTTGGAGACCCAGTACTTC CASSYEASGRLETQYF
TRBJ1-6 few TRBV3-1/TRBV3-2 NA TGTGCCAGCAGCCCCAGGGGCCTTAATTCACCCCTCCACTTT CASSPRGLNSPLHF
TRBJ1-2 NA TRBV6-1 NA TGTGCCAGCAGTGAACCAGGATACAGCCATGGCTACACCTTC CASSEPGYSHGYTF
TRBJ2-7 NA TRBV6-6 NA TGTGCCAGCTCCACGGGGATCTACGAGCAGTACTTC CASSTGIYEQYF
TRBJ2-3 once TRBV5-1 TRBD2 TGCGCCAGCAGCTTACTAGCGGGAGAGGCAGATACGCAGTATTTT CASSLLAGEADTQYF
TRBJ2-1 NA TRBV27 TRBD2 TGTGCCAGCAGTTCCCCTAGCGGGAGGGTCAATGAGCAGTTCTTC CASSSPSGRVNEQFF
TRBJ1-3 NA TRBV7-9 TRBD1 TGTGCCAGCAGCCTGACAGGGACTGGAAACACCATATATTTT CASSLTGTGNTIYF
TRBJ1-5 NA TRBV7-2 NA TGTGCCAGCAGCGACCCAGGGAGCAATCAGCCCCAGCATTTT CASSDPGSNQPQHF
TRBJ1-2 NA TRBV30 NA TGTGCCTGGAGACCGGGATTGACCTATGGCTACACCTTC CAWRPGLTYGYTF
TRBJ2-3 NA TRBV29-1 TRBD2 TGCAGCGTTTCCGGACTAGCGGGAGATACAGATACGCAGTATTTT CSVSGLAGDTDTQYF
TRBJ1-3 once TRBV3-1/TRBV3-2 NA TGTGCCAGCAGCCCCTGGGGGGGAGGAAACACCATATATTTT CASSPWGGGNTIYF
TRBJ2-5 NA TRBV6-6 TRBD1 TGTGCCAGCAGTACTAACAGGGGACGGCAAGAGACCCAGTACTTC CASSTNRGRQETQYF
TRBJ1-4 NA TRBV18 TRBD1 TGTGCCAGCTCACGATCGACAGGGAGTGAAAAACTGTTTTTT CASSRSTGSEKLFF
TRBJ2-7 few TRBV10-3 TRBD1 TGTGCCATCAGTGACTCAAACAGGGGGAGCTACGAGCAGTACTTC CAISDSNRGSYEQYF
TRBJ1-5 NA TRBV2 TRBD1 TGTGCCAGCAGCGGACAGGACGGTCAGCCCCAGCATTTT CASSGQDGQPQHF
TRBJ1-2 NA TRBV28 NA TGTGCCAGCATCCCGGGTTCTAACTATGGCTACACCTTC CASIPGSNYGYTF
TRBJ2-7 NA TRBV6-4 NA TGTGCCAGCAGCGAAGCGGGACACTCCCCGGCCCAGTACTTC CASSEAGHSPAQYF
TRBJ2-1 NA TRBV11-2 TRBD2 TGTGCCAGCATCGAAGGAGCGGGAGGGCCTCATGAGCAGTTCTTC CASIEGAGGPHEQFF
TRBJ2-3 NA TRBV6-5 TRBD2 TGTGCCAGCAGTTCTAGCGGGACCCTCCCAGATACGCAGTATTTT CASSSSGTLPDTQYF
TRBJ2-5 few TRBV19 TRBD1 TGTGCCAGTAGCTTGACAGGGGGAGAGACCCAGTACTTC CASSLTGGETQYF
TRBJ1-3 NA TRBV7-8 NA TGTGCCAGCAGCTCCCCAGGCGGAAACACCATATATTTT CASSSPGGNTIYF
TRBJ1-1 NA TRBV18 NA TGTGCCAGCTCCCCAACAGTGAACACTGAAGCTTTCTTT CASSPTVNTEAFF
TRBJ1-1 NA TRBV30 NA TGTGCCTGGAGCCCCCGGGGGAATGAAGCTTTCTTT CAWSPRGNEAFF